This passage covers 11 T cell receptor beta chains from one sample sequenced in a study of blood T cell repertoires in COVID-19 (TCRdb year 2020). Library creation used the immunoSEQ multiplex PCR assay. Sourced from immuneACCESS, this table was stored by TCRdb with only in-frame sequences that have V and J called. A share of the clones is absent; for the studies checked, an unresolved V gene accounts for under half, and the remainder has no known explanation. The sample includes roughly 320,000 clones, with over 90% observed a single time. The top ten constitute about 4.2% of the sample. Sequences were obtained from PBMCs or T cells enriched from blood (not recorded which). The receptors shown here come from a woman aged 30 to 39 who had been exposed to COVID-19.

V usage is TRBV5-5 and J usage is TRBJ2-7, with a possible D match to TRBD1 (5 bases). Germline assignment: CDR1 SGHKS and CDR2 YYEKEE (reference sequence). Between the trimmed V and J ends, which lost 0 bases and 3 bases, there was a span of 10 bases. The CDR3 is made up of 14 amino acids. This CDR3 reads CASSLVTAYYEQYF. In DNA, the CDR3 is TGTGCCAGCAGCTTGGTGACAGCCTACTACGAGCAGTACTTC.

The chain employs TRBV4-2 and TRBJ2-3, with 8 bases aligning to TRBD2. The CDR3 is 16 amino acids. Trimming removed 1 base from V and 0 bases from J; junction bases left unmatched: 3. CDR1 is LGHNA and CDR2 is YNFKEQ in the germline V gene. The CDR3 DNA reads as TGTGCCAGCAGCCAAGTGTCTAGCGGGAGCACAGATACGCAGTATTTT. Translation: CASSQVSSGSTDTQYF.

V is TRBV27 and J is TRBJ1-2, with D possibly matching TRBD1 (5 bases). Germline CDR1 MNHEY, CDR2 SMNVEV (reference sequence). This CDR3 contains 12 residues. V lost 3 bases to trimming and J lost 8 bases, with 10 bases between them. The CDR3 is CASSFQGGGYTF. The DNA for the CDR3 is TGTGCCAGCAGTTTTCAGGGCGGCGGCTACACCTTC.

The chain joins TRBV6-6 to TRBJ2-1, with a possible D match to TRBD2 (6 bases). Germline V gene sequence: CDR1 MNHNY, CDR2 SVGAGI (reference sequence). This CDR3 has 14 residues. V was trimmed by 5 bases and J by 4 bases, leaving 12 bases between them. CDR3 DNA: TGTGCCAGCAGTCCGGGGGTCCGGTACAATGAGCAGTTCTTC. Encoded protein: CASSPGVRYNEQFF.

The chain joins TRBV6-5 to TRBJ1-1; D is possibly TRBD1 (5 bases). The CDR3 totals 15 residues. Germline V gives CDR1 MNHEY, CDR2 SVGAGI. With 6 bases removed from V and 5 bases from J, the gap between germline ends came to 19 bases. In DNA, the CDR3 is TGTGCCAGCAGCCCCCGAGGGGCGGGGGGGACTGAAGCTTTCTTT. Its translation: CASSPRGAGGTEAFF.

The CDR3 bases are TGTGCCAGCAGCCAAGTCCCTTTAGCGGGGAGTTCCGGGGAGCTGTTTTTT. The encoded protein is CASSQVPLAGSSGELFF. The V call is TRBV14, the J call TRBJ2-2; 8 nucleotides align to TRBD2. Germline V CDR1 and CDR2: SGHDN, FVKESK. CDR3 size: 17 residues. Trimming cost V 1 base and J 6 bases; bases outside gene matches: 10.

This chain joins TRBV19 and TRBJ1-1; no reliable D call. Germline CDR1 and CDR2: LNHDA and SQIVND (reference sequence). This CDR3 is built from 13 residues. The ends were cut back, 7 bases at V and 2 bases at J, with 11 bases in the middle. CDR3 DNA: TGTGCCAGTATGAAGAGGGAAAACACTGAAGCTTTCTTT. This sequence encodes CASMKRENTEAFF.

This chain joins TRBV5-1 and TRBJ2-1; 13 bases align to TRBD2. The CDR3 spans 15 residues. Germline CDR1 and CDR2: SGHRS and YFSETQ. V lost 4 bases, J lost 4 bases, and 2 bases stayed unmatched. The CDR3 loop is CASSGTSGEYNEQFF. CDR3 DNA sequence: TGCGCCAGCAGCGGGACTAGCGGGGAGTACAATGAGCAGTTCTTC.

The table lists this clone with a count of one. The J gene is TRBJ1-1, the V gene TRBV9, with 8 positions matching TRBD1. Per germline, CDR1 SGDLS and CDR2 YYNGEE. The length of the CDR3 is 16 residues. V lost 4 bases, J lost 5 bases, and 13 bases stayed unmatched. The CDR3 loop is CASSKMDRDWGTEAFF. CDR3 nucleotides: TGTGCCAGCAGCAAGATGGACAGGGATTGGGGGACTGAAGCTTTCTTT.

The chain has TRBV7-9 and TRBJ1-4; D call uncertain. V lost 0 bases and J lost 4, with 12 bases in between. Germline loops: CDR1 SEHNR, CDR2 FQNEAQ (reference sequence). The CDR3 is made up of 16 amino acids. CDR3 in amino acids: CASSLAAKRVNEKLFF. CDR3 DNA: TGTGCCAGCAGCTTAGCGGCGAAACGGGTTAATGAAAAACTGTTTTTT.

The gene calls are TRBV15 and TRBJ2-7, with TRBD2 matching 8 bases. The germline V gene encodes CDR1 LNHNV and CDR2 YYDKDF (reference sequence). This CDR3 is 15 amino acids long. J lost 1 base, V lost 0 bases, and 2 bases had no gene match. For the CDR3, the DNA is TGTGCCACCAGCAGAGACCCGGGAGGGTCCTACGAGCAGTACTTC. Amino acid sequence: CATSRDPGGSYEQYF.